This entry lists 2 T cell receptor beta chains sequenced from one sample in a study of blood T cell repertoires in COVID-19. The protocol was immunoSEQ multiplex PCR, while the TCRdb copy is restricted to in-frame clones and leaves out a portion. The repertoire holds 100,000 to 150,000 clones, with about 83% as singletons. The sample was peripheral blood. These receptors originate from a man between 60 and 75 years old with acute or convalescent COVID-19.

The chain combines TRBV27 with TRBJ2-2, with D unresolved. V dropped 4 bases and J dropped 7 bases, with 10 bases sitting between them. The CDR3 contains 13 residues. Germline CDR1 MNHEY, CDR2 SMNVEV (reference sequence). Written as DNA, the CDR3 is TGTGCCAGCAGTTCCGCGGAAGACGGGGAGCTGTTTTTT. This sequence encodes CASSSAEDGELFF.

The chain joins TRBV28 to TRBJ1-1; D not resolved. Germline V lookup: CDR1 MDHEN, CDR2 SYDVKM. V dropped 2 bases and J dropped 4 bases, with 11 bases sitting between them. The CDR3 runs 14 residues. The CDR3 region has the DNA TGTGCCAGCAGTTTAGGCAGGCGGGGCACTGAAGCTTTCTTT. Translating gives CASSLGRRGTEAFF.